This T cell receptor (beta chain) was identified during a study of immune evolution from preneoplasia to lung adenocarcinoma. The study's findings and limits: From normal lung to invasive adenocarcinoma, top clone frequencies appeared to decrease.

Per germline, CDR1 LNHNV and CDR2 YYDKDF (reference sequence). The ends were cut back, 3 bases at V and 2 bases at J, with 17 bases in the middle. The CDR3 loop spans 16 amino acids. Measured with immunoSEQ multiplex PCR; TCRdb has only the in-frame clones, and not every one. The sample shows 37,000 or so clones, about 73% of them seen only once. Regarding this clone: Its antigen is still unknown.

This clonotype originated in a person in their sixties with lung adenocarcinoma. Sequencing input: FFPE invasive lung adenocarcinoma tissue. The V and J genes are TRBV15 and TRBJ2-7, with D maybe TRBD2 (6 bases). The CDR3 DNA is TGTGCCACCAGCAGCCAATGGGGTAGCGGACCCTACGAGCAGTACTTC. Residues: CATSSQWGSGPYEQYF. Looking up the rest from reference TRBV15 and TRBJ2-7 gives the full variable domain: DAMVIQNPRYQVTQFGKPVTLSCSQTLNHNVMYWYQQKSSQAPKLLFHYYDKDFNNEADTPDNFQSRRPNTSFCFLDIRSPGLGDTAMYLCATSSQWGSGPYEQYFGPGTRLTVT.